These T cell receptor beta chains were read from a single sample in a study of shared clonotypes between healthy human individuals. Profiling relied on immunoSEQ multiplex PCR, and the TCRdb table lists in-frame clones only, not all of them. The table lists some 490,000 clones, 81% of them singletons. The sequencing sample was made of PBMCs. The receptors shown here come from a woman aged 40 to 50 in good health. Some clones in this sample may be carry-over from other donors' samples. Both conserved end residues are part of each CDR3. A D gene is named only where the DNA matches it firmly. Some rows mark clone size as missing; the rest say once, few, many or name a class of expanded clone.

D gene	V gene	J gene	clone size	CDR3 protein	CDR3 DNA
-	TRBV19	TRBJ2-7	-	CATLTWGSTTVEQYF	TGTGCCACCCTGACATGGGGGTCGACGACGGTGGAGCAGTACTTC
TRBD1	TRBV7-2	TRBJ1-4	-	CASSRGQGGGEKLFF	TGTGCCAGCAGCAGGGGACAGGGCGGAGGAGAAAAACTGTTTTTT
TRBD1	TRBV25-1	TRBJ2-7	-	CASSELETGGYEQYF	TGTGCCAGCAGTGAATTGGAGACAGGGGGATACGAGCAGTACTTC
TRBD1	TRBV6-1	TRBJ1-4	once	CASRQGATNEKLFF	TGTGCCAGCAGACAGGGGGCTACTAATGAAAAACTGTTTTTT
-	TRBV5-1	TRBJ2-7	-	CASSRDSGGQGSYEQYF	TGCGCCAGCAGCCGCGATTCTGGCGGGCAGGGCTCCTACGAGCAGTACTTC
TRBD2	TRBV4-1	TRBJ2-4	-	CASSQADSGGWNIQYF	TGCGCCAGCAGCCAAGCCGACAGCGGGGGGTGGAACATTCAGTACTTC
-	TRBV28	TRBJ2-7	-	CASSCLLGGYEQYF	TGTGCCAGCAGTTGTCTCTTGGGGGGCTACGAGCAGTACTTC
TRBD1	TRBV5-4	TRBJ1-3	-	CASSPDRGYGNTIYF	TGTGCCAGCAGCCCGGACAGGGGATATGGAAACACCATATATTTT
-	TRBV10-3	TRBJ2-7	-	CAISESIEQYF	TGTGCCATCAGTGAGTCCATCGAGCAGTACTTC
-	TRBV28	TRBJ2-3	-	CASSTRLRTDTQYF	TGTGCCAGCAGTACCCGACTCCGCACAGATACGCAGTATTTT
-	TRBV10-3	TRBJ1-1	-	CAIRSQGKNTEAFF	TGTGCCATCAGATCCCAGGGGAAGAACACTGAAGCTTTCTTT
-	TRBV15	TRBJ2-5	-	CATGRALAPQETQHF	TGTGCCACCGGCAGAGCTCTAGCGCCCCAAGAGACCCAGCACTTC
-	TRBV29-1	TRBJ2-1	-	CSVARGLGPNEQFF	TGCAGCGTTGCGCGGGGCCTCGGGCCAAATGAGCAGTTCTTC
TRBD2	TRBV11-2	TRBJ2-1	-	CASSLAVSSGRNEQFF	TGTGCCAGCAGCTTAGCGGTGAGTAGCGGGAGAAATGAGCAGTTCTTC
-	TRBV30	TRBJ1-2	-	CAWSAVTTGYTF	TGTGCCTGGAGTGCGGTAACGACCGGCTACACCTTC
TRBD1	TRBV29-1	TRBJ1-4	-	CSVEGQRNEKLFF	TGCAGCGTTGAGGGACAGCGAAATGAAAAACTGTTTTTT
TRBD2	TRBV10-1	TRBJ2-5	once	CASSEGLAGVETQYF	TGCGCCAGCAGTGAAGGGCTAGCGGGAGTAGAGACCCAGTACTTC
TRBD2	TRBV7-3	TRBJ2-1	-	CASSPGLALVNEQFF	TGTGCCAGCAGTCCCGGACTAGCGTTAGTGAATGAGCAGTTCTTC
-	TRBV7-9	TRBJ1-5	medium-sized	CASSLVGGGLTSNQPQHF	TGTGCCAGCAGCTTGGTAGGAGGGGGACTTACGAGCAATCAGCCCCAGCATTTT
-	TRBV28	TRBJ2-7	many	CASSLAGFSYEQYF	TGTGCCAGCAGTTTGGCAGGGTTTTCCTACGAGCAGTACTTC
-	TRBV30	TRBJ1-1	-	CAWSRFEATEAFF	TGTGCCTGGAGTAGGTTTGAGGCCACTGAAGCTTTCTTT
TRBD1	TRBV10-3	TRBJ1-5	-	CAISEGTGIQPQHF	TGTGCCATCAGTGAGGGGACAGGGATTCAGCCCCAGCATTTT
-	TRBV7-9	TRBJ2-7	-	CASSLAGGNEQYF	TGTGCCAGCAGCTTAGCGGGGGGCAACGAGCAGTACTTC
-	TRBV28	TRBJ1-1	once	CASSFGRLGAFF	TGTGCCAGCAGCTTTGGGAGGCTGGGGGCTTTCTTT
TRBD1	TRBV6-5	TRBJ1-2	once	CASSPGQSFYGYTF	TGTGCCAGCAGCCCGGGACAGTCTTTCTATGGCTACACCTTC
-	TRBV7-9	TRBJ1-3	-	CASSRESGNTIYF	TGTGCCAGCAGTAGGGAGTCTGGAAACACCATATATTTT
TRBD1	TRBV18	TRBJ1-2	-	CASSPETGGRNF	TGTGCCAGCTCACCAGAGACAGGGGGCAGGAACTTC
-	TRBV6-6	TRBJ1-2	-	CASSYSINGAGYTF	TGTGCCAGCAGTTACTCGATAAACGGGGCTGGCTACACCTTC
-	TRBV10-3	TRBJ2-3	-	CAITQRSTDTQYF	TGTGCCATCACCCAGCGGAGCACAGATACGCAGTATTTT
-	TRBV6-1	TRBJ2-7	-	CASSVGGVGYEQYF	TGTGCCAGCAGTGTTGGGGGAGTGGGTTACGAGCAGTACTTC
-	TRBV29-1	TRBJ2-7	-	CSVEGSGLKNEQYF	TGCAGCGTTGAAGGTTCCGGGCTAAAGAACGAGCAGTACTTC
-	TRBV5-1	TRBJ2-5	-	CASSPLGARQETQYF	TGCGCCAGCAGCCCCCTAGGGGCGAGACAAGAGACCCAGTACTTC
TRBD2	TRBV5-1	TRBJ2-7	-	CASSLAGAAGVREQYF	TGCGCCAGCAGCTTGGCGGGCGCAGCGGGAGTTCGCGAGCAGTACTTC
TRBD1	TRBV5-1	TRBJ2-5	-	CASSLEGDRGETQYF	TGCGCCAGCAGCTTGGAGGGGGACAGGGGAGAGACCCAGTACTTC
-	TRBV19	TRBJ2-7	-	CASSRRSSYEQYF	TGTGCCAGTAGTAGGAGGAGCTCCTACGAGCAGTACTTC
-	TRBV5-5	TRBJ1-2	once	CASRYAGQLYTGGYGYTF	TGTGCCAGCAGATACGCCGGACAGCTTTATACCGGTGGCTATGGCTACACCTTC
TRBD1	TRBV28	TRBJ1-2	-	CASSGQVDVYGYTF	TGTGCCAGCAGTGGACAGGTTGACGTCTATGGCTACACCTTC
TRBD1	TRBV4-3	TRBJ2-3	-	CASSQDGTVAADTQYF	TGCGCCAGCAGCCAAGATGGGACAGTCGCAGCAGATACGCAGTATTTT
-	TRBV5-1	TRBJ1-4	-	CASSATLGRNEKLFF	TGCGCCAGCAGCGCCACCCTGGGACGGAATGAAAAACTGTTTTTT
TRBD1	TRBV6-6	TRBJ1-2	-	CASSGQGGYGYTF	TGTGCCAGCAGTGGACAGGGCGGCTATGGCTACACCTTC
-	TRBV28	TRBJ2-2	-	CASSFGGGYFGENTGELFF	TGTGCCAGCAGTTTCGGGGGCGGGTATTTTGGGGAAAACACCGGGGAGCTGTTTTTT
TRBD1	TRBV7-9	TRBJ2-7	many	CAGGRDRGREQYF	TGTGCCGGGGGCCGGGACAGGGGCCGCGAGCAGTACTTC
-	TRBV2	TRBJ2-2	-	CASSVAGRRNTGELFF	TGTGCCAGCAGTGTGGCGGGGCGAAGGAACACCGGGGAGCTGTTTTTT
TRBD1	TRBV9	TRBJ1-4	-	CASSDGQANEKLFF	TGTGCCAGCAGCGACGGACAGGCCAATGAAAAACTGTTTTTT
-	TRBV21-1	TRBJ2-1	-	CASSKVLRENEQFF	TGTGCCAGCAGCAAAGTCCTTCGAGAGAATGAGCAGTTCTTC
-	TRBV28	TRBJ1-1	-	CATLPPGSNTEAFF	TGTGCCACGCTACCCCCGGGGTCGAATACTGAAGCTTTCTTT